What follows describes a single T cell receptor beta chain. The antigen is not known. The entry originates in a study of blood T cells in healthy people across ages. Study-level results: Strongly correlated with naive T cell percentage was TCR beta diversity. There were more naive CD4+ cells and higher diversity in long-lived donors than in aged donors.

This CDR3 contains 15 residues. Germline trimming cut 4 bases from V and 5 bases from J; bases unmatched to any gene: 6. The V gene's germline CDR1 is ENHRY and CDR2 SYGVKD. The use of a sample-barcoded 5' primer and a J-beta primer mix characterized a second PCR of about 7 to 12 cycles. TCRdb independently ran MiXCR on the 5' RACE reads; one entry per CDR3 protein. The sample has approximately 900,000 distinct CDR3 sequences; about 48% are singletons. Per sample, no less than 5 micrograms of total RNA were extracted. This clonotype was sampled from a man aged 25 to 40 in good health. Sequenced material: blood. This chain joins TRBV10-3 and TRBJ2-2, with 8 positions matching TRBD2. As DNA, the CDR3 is TGTGCCATCAGTGGGCGGGGGGAGACGACCGGGGAGCTGTTTTTT. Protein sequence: CAISGRGETTGELFF.